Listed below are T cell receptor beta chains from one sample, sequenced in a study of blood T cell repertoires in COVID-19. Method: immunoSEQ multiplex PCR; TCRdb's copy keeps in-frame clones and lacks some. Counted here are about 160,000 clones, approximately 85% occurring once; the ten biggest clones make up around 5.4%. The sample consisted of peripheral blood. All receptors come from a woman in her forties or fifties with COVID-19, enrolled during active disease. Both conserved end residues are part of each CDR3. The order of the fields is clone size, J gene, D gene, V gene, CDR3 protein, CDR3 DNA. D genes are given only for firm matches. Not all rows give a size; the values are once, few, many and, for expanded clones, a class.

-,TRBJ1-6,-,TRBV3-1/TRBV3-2,CASSQGSMIHF,TGTGCCAGCAGCCAAGGAAGCATGATCCACTTT
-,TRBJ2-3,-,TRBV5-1,CASSQTGPSDTQYF,TGCGCCAGCAGCCAAACAGGGCCCTCAGATACGCAGTATTTT
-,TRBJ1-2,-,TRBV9,CASSVQGYGYTF,TGTGCCAGCAGCGTCCAGGGCTATGGCTACACCTTC
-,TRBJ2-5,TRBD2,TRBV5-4,CASSLDTGGGQETQYF,TGTGCCAGCAGCTTGGATACCGGGGGGGGCCAAGAGACCCAGTACTTC
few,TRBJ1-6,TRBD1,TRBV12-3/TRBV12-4,CASRPGQGPLHF,TGTGCCAGCAGGCCCGGACAGGGTCCCCTCCACTTT
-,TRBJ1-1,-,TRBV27,CASRGAHSFNTEAFF,TGTGCCAGCAGGGGGGCTCACAGCTTCAACACTGAAGCTTTCTTT
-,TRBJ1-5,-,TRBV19,CASSLGEPLRNQPQHF,TGTGCCAGTAGTCTCGGGGAGCCTCTGAGGAATCAGCCCCAGCATTTT
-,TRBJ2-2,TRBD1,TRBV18,CASSLTPGQGTGELFF,TGTGCCAGCTCACTGACTCCGGGACAGGGGACCGGGGAGCTGTTTTTT
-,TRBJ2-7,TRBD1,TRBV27,CANINHRGFFSYEQYF,TGTGCCAACATAAATCACAGGGGGTTTTTCTCCTACGAGCAGTACTTC
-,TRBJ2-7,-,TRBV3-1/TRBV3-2,CASSPDRTYEQYF,TGTGCCAGCAGCCCGGACAGAACCTACGAGCAGTACTTC
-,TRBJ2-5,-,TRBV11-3,CASSSSTETQYF,TGTGCCAGCAGTTCTAGCACAGAGACCCAGTACTTC
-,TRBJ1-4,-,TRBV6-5,CASSFSEVSYEKLFF,TGTGCCAGCAGTTTCTCCGAGGTGTCTTATGAAAAACTGTTTTTT
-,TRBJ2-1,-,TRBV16,CASSQSEDYPYNEQFF,TGTGCCAGCAGCCAATCCGAGGACTACCCCTACAATGAGCAGTTCTTC
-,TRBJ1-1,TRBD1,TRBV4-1,CASSQPTGAEAFF,TGCGCCAGCAGCCAACCGACAGGGGCCGAAGCTTTCTTT
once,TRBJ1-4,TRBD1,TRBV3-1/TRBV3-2,CASSQQQGWSEKLFF,TGTGCCAGCAGCCAACAACAGGGGTGGTCTGAAAAACTGTTTTTT
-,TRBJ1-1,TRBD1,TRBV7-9,CASSGLQGSGTEAFF,TGTGCCAGCAGCGGACTACAGGGGTCGGGCACTGAAGCTTTCTTT
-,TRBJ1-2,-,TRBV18,CASSPPGPPADYGYTF,TGTGCCAGCTCACCACCGGGGCCCCCGGCCGACTATGGCTACACCTTC
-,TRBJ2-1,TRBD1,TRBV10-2,CASSLRGRDEQFF,TGCGCCAGCAGCCTCAGGGGGCGGGATGAGCAGTTCTTC
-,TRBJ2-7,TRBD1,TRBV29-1,CSAEVPGQGPSGYEQYF,TGCAGCGCCGAAGTCCCGGGACAGGGACCAAGCGGCTACGAGCAGTACTTC
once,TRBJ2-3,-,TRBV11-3,CASSDLGDSWGGDTQYF,TGTGCCAGCAGCGACCTAGGGGACTCGTGGGGTGGAGATACGCAGTATTTT
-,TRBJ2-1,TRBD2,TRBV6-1,CASSESGGSLLRGEQFF,TGTGCCAGCAGTGAAAGCGGGGGGTCCCTCCTTCGCGGGGAGCAGTTCTTC
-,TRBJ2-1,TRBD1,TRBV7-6,CASSLAQGASSYNEQFF,TGTGCCAGCAGCTTAGCTCAGGGGGCAAGCTCCTACAATGAGCAGTTCTTC
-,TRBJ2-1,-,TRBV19,CASSIGSSNPNEQFF,TGTGCCAGTAGTATAGGATCCAGTAATCCCAATGAGCAGTTCTTC
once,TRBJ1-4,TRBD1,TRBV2,CASSEKGGLGEKLFF,TGTGCCAGCAGTGAAAAAGGGGGCCTTGGTGAAAAACTGTTTTTT
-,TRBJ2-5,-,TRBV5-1,CASSFSAGAQETQYF,TGCGCCAGCAGCTTTTCGGCGGGGGCCCAAGAGACCCAGTACTTC
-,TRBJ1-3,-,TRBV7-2,CASSFRGAGNTIYF,TGTGCCAGCAGCTTCAGGGGCGCTGGAAACACCATATATTTT
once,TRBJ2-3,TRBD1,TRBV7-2,CASSTQRGLSGDTQYF,TGTGCCAGCAGCACACAAAGGGGGCTGTCTGGAGATACGCAGTATTTT
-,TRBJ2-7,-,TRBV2,CATRPETGKKDF,TGTGCCACCAGACCCGAAACAGGGAAGAAGGACTTC
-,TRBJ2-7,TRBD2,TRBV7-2,CASSFQRGDLYEQYF,TGTGCCAGCAGCTTCCAGCGGGGGGACCTCTACGAGCAGTACTTC
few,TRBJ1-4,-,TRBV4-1,CASSRKETNEKLFF,TGCGCCAGCAGCCGGAAGGAGACTAATGAAAAACTGTTTTTT
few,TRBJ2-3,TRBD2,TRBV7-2,CASSQRGLAGVAGTDTQYF,TGTGCCAGCAGCCAACGGGGACTAGCGGGGGTCGCGGGGACAGATACGCAGTATTTT
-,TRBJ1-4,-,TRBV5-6,CASSEQGPTNEKLFF,TGTGCCAGCAGTGAACAGGGACCAACTAATGAAAAACTGTTTTTT
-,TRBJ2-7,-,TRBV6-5,CASSYRDSYEQYF,TGTGCCAGCAGTTACCGAGACTCATACGAGCAGTACTTC
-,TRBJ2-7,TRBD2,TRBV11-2,CASSSTSGAYEQYF,TGTGCCAGCAGCTCCACTAGCGGGGCCTACGAGCAGTACTTC
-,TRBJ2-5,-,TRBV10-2,CASSEVNQETQYF,TGCGCCAGCAGTGAGGTCAATCAAGAGACCCAGTACTTC
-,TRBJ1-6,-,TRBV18,CASSQGDNNSPLHF,TGTGCCAGCTCACAAGGGGACAATAATTCACCCCTCCACTTT
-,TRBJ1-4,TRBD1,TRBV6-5,CASSRGLDEKLFF,TGTGCCAGCAGTAGGGGGCTGGATGAAAAACTGTTTTTT
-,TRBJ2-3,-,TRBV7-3,CASSLTPTAPQYF,TGTGCCAGCAGCTTAACTCCGACTGCTCCGCAGTATTTT
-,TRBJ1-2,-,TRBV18,CASSPSIGGFNYGYTF,TGTGCCAGCTCACCAAGCATCGGAGGATTTAACTATGGCTACACCTTC
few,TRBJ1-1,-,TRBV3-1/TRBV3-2,CASSSTANTEAFF,TGTGCCAGCAGCTCCACTGCGAACACTGAAGCTTTCTTT
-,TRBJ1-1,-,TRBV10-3,CAISEAGGREAFF,TGTGCCATCAGTGAGGCGGGGGGGAGGGAAGCTTTCTTT
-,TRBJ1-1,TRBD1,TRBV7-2,CASSGRTGNTEAFF,TGTGCCAGCAGCGGAAGGACAGGGAACACTGAAGCTTTCTTT
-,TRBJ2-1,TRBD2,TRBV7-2,CASSLELASYNEQFF,TGTGCCAGCAGCTTAGAACTAGCGTCCTACAATGAGCAGTTCTTC
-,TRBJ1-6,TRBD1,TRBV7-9,CASSFGTGAYNSPLHF,TGTGCCAGCAGCTTTGGGACAGGGGCCTATAATTCACCCCTCCACTTT
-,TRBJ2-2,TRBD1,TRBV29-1,CSVPGQGNTGELFF,TGCAGCGTTCCGGGACAGGGCAACACCGGGGAGCTGTTTTTT
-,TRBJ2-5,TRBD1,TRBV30,CAWRPGQGVQTQYF,TGTGCCTGGAGGCCGGGACAGGGGGTTCAGACCCAGTACTTC
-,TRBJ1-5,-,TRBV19,CASSPGQSNQPQHF,TGTGCCAGTAGTCCTGGACAGAGCAATCAGCCCCAGCATTTT
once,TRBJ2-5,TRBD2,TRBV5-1,CASSSGTSGGRETQYF,TGCGCCAGCAGCTCCGGGACTAGCGGGGGTAGGGAGACCCAGTACTTC
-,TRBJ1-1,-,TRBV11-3,CASSQNNPGSKAFF,TGTGCCAGCAGCCAAAATAACCCGGGAAGTAAAGCTTTCTTT
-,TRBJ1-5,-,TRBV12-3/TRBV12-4,CASSYAGGQPQHF,TGTGCCAGCAGTTACGCCGGGGGGCAGCCCCAGCATTTT